This TCR beta chain was identified in a study of Ad26.COV2.S vaccination and SARS-CoV-2 variants. Study-wide context: Once, or twice with 56 days between doses, Ad26.COV2.S was given intramuscularly.

Regarding the study as a whole: Once vaccination had occurred, spike-specific CD8+ and CD4+ T cell responses reportedly showed substantial breadth.

J was trimmed by 8 bases and V by 5 bases; bases with no gene match: 6. This CDR3 has 13 amino acids. Germline lookup yields CDR1 LNHDA and CDR2 SQIVND (reference sequence). Produced via immunoSEQ multiplex PCR; TCRdb's table is partial and in-frame only. Here the sample spans 300,000 to 350,000 clones, about 86% being singletons. This clone was picked up one time. Its antigen is currently unknown. Documented treatment: some 20 received Ad26.COV2.S at low or high dose, single or two shots; about 5 received placebo; per-sample allocation not given. Vaccine and placebo recipients were sampled on day 63 after the first injection. In Boston, the donor was an adult between 18-55 years of age.

The receptor's source is a person between 18 and 65 years old who received the Ad26.COV2.S COVID-19 vaccine or a placebo. Sequencing used peripheral blood, obtained in a trial of Ad26.COV2.S vaccine versus placebo. The genes are TRBV19 and TRBJ2-1; 7 bases are a match to TRBD2. The CDR3 loop is CASSQLGRDEQFF. The CDR3 DNA follows: TGTGCCAGTAGTCAACTAGGGAGGGATGAGCAGTTCTTC.